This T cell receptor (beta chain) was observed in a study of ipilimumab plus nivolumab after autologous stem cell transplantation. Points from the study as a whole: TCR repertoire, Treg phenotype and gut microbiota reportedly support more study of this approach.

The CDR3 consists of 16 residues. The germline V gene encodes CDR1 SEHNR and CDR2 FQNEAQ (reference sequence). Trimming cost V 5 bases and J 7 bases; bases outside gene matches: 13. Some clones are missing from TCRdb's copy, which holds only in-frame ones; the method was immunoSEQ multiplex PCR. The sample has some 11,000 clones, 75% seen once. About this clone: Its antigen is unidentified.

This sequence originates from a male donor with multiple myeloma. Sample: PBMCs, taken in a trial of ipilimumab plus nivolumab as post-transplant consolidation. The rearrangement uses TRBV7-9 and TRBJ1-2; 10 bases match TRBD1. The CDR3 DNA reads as TGTGCCAGCAGCCCGGGACAGGGGAACCGAATCGGTGGCTACACCTTC. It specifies CASSPGQGNRIGGYTF.